These 4 T cell receptor beta chains share one sample of origin, sequenced in a study of blood T cell repertoires in COVID-19 (dated by TCRdb to 2019 to 2021). The library was generated by the immunoSEQ multiplex PCR assay. Held by TCRdb, this immuneACCESS table contains in-frame sequences only and omits some clones. Under half of the omission traces to an unresolved V gene where checked; the cause of the rest is unknown. The sample table contains approximately 84,000 clones; only one count was recorded for approximately 80% of them. The biggest ten clones account for roughly 15% of the sample. The sample consisted of peripheral blood. The receptors were gathered from a human donor in a cohort sampled during active COVID-19.

The genes are TRBV4-1 and TRBJ1-2; 8 bases are a match to TRBD1. This CDR3 region has 13 residues. Looked up from germline, CDR1 is MGHRA and CDR2 is YSYEKL. The V gene end was trimmed by 5 bases and the J gene end by 5 bases; junction bases not matched to a gene: 4. CDR3 DNA sequence: TGCGCCAGCAGCGAGACAGGGGCTTATGGCTACACCTTC. Protein product: CASSETGAYGYTF.

This clone has more than one count but fewer than ten. This rearrangement joins TRBV7-8 to TRBJ2-3; weak D call: TRBD2 (6 bases). The CDR3 is made up of 14 amino acids. Trimming left V 4 bases short and J 1 base short, with 9 bases between. The V gene's germline CDR1 is SGHVS and CDR2 FQNEAQ. The CDR3 reads CASSYRERTDTQYF. The CDR3 DNA reads as TGTGCCAGCAGCTACCGGGAGCGCACAGATACGCAGTATTTT.

This chain joins TRBV4-1 and TRBJ2-3; TRBD2 aligns across 13 bases. CDR3 length: 16 residues. Trimming cost V 5 bases and J 2 bases; bases outside gene matches: 4. Germline assignment: CDR1 MGHRA and CDR2 YSYEKL. The CDR3 spells CASSKGLAGDTDTQYF. The CDR3 coding sequence is TGCGCCAGCAGCAAAGGACTAGCGGGGGACACAGATACGCAGTATTTT.

V usage is TRBV30 and J usage is TRBJ2-1; 10 nucleotides line up with TRBD1. The germline CDR1 and CDR2 sequences are GTSNPN and SVGIG (reference sequence). CDR3 size: 18 residues. Losses at the gene ends were 4 bases for V and 6 bases for J; bases not matched to a gene: 18. CDR3 in DNA: TGTGCCTGGAAGGACGAGGGGACAGGGGCACGTCCGGGCAATGAGCAGTTCTTC. It is translated as CAWKDEGTGARPGNEQFF.